These 27 T cell receptor beta chains share one sample of origin, sequenced in a study of blood T cells in healthy people across ages. Using a J-beta primer mix together with a sample-barcoded 5' primer, a second PCR was run for roughly 6 to 12 cycles. TCRdb re-derived calls from the 5' RACE reads in MiXCR, one entry per CDR3 protein. The sample consists of 600,000 to 900,000 distinct CDR3 sequences, roughly 24% of them appearing once. A further study also used this sample, focusing on T cells of mothers and their children.

The specimen was blood. The receptors stem from a boy between 10 and 17 years old in good health.

This sequence joins TRBV20-1 and TRBJ2-5; 7 nucleotides agree with TRBD2. The CDR3 extends over 14 amino acids. The germline V gene encodes CDR1 DFQATT and CDR2 SNEGSKA (reference sequence). J lost 4 bases, V lost 6 bases, and 11 bases had no gene match. Here the CDR3 reads CSAPEHGGGETQYF. The CDR3 DNA reads as TGCAGTGCCCCGGAGCACGGCGGGGGAGAGACCCAGTACTTC.

J is TRBJ2-5 and V is TRBV28; D unresolved. V was pared by 4 bases and J by 5 bases, with 14 bases between. Germline V gene data show CDR1 as MDHEN and CDR2 as SYDVKM. The CDR3 length is 14 residues. The CDR3 protein is CASSSDLRTETQYF. The CDR3 DNA sequence: TGTGCCAGCAGTTCGGACCTTAGGACGGAGACCCAGTACTTC.

This clonotype has more than one count but fewer than ten. The chain employs TRBV18 and TRBJ2-3, with 8 bases that match TRBD1. CDR1 is KGHSH and CDR2 is LQKENI in the germline V gene. The trim removed 6 bases at V and 2 bases at J, leaving 4 bases unmatched. The CDR3 is 14 amino acids. The CDR3 loop is CASSPGGYTDTQYF. In nucleotides, the CDR3 is TGTGCCAGCTCTCCAGGGGGCTACACAGATACGCAGTATTTT. Looking up the rest from reference TRBV18 and TRBJ2-3 gives the full variable domain: NAGVMQNPRHLVRRRGQEARLRCSPMKGHSHVYWYRQLPEEGLKFMVYLQKENIIDESGMPKERFSAEFPKEGPSILRIQQVVRGDSAAYFCASSPGGYTDTQYFGPGTRLTVL.

Worth noting for this clonotype: A much larger clone sits a single nucleotide away, making a read error possible. The chain's CDR3 is CSVEEKTQYF. The CDR3 nucleotides read TGCAGCGTTGAAGAGAAGACCCAGTACTTC. The chain uses TRBV29-1 and TRBJ2-5; D gene unclear. The CDR3 covers 10 residues. Germline V gives CDR1 SQVTM, CDR2 ANQGSEA. Trimming left V 0 bases short and J 6 bases short, with 2 bases between.

This chain links TRBV12-3 or TRBV12-4 with TRBJ2-3; 7 nucleotides align to TRBD1. Germline trimming cut 6 bases from V and 5 bases from J; bases unmatched to any gene: 2. The CDR3 runs to 12 residues. The CDR3 DNA reads TGTGCCAGCAGCGACAGGGTAGATACGCAGTATTTT. As protein: CASSDRVDTQYF.

This clonotype showed up just a few times. This sequence joins TRBV2 and TRBJ1-3, with TRBD1 identical over 8 bases. CDR1 SNHLY and CDR2 FYNNEI come from the germline V gene. The CDR3 runs 16 residues. The J segment lost 2 bases and the V segment lost 5 bases, leaving 8 bases of the junction unmatched. DNA for the CDR3: TGTGCCAGCAGTCCTATACCGACAGGGGCTGGAAACACCATATATTTT. Amino acids: CASSPIPTGAGNTIYF.

This clonotype was seen a few times. V gene TRBV6-6 combines with J gene TRBJ2-4, with D perhaps assigned TRBD1 or TRBD2 (7 bases each). V lost 7 bases and J lost 2, with 15 bases in between. CDR3 size: 15 residues. CDR1 and CDR2 (germline): MNHNY, SVGAGI (reference sequence). The chain's CDR3 is CASNRQGGPKNIQYF. Written as DNA, the CDR3 is TGTGCCAGCAATCGACAGGGAGGGCCCAAAAACATTCAGTACTTC.

The chain carries TRBV5-1 and TRBJ2-5; 8 positions match TRBD2. Germline V gene sequence: CDR1 SGHRS, CDR2 YFSETQ. Trimming took 7 bases from V and 5 from J; bases not matched to a gene: 22. The CDR3 loop spans 18 amino acids. The CDR3 bases are TGCGCCAGCCCCCAGAGGTCGGAGCGGGGGCCCGAGGGGGAGACCCAGTACTTC. It translates to CASPQRSERGPEGETQYF.

This chain uses TRBV18 with TRBJ1-1, with TRBD1 matching over 7 bases. The CDR3 contains 12 residues. CDR1 and CDR2 (germline): KGHSH, LQKENI. Trimming cost V 6 bases and J 6 bases; bases outside gene matches: 4. CDR3 coding DNA: TGTGCCAGCTCCCGAGACAGGGCTGAAGCTTTCTTT. Translation: CASSRDRAEAFF.

V and J are TRBV6-5 and TRBJ2-7; no clear D gene. Deletions cut 0 bases from V and 5 bases from J, with 17 bases between. The CDR3 spans 16 residues. Germline V gives CDR1 MNHEY, CDR2 SVGAGI. Written as DNA, the CDR3 is TGTGCCAGCAGTTACTCGAACGGACCGGTAATCCACGAGCAGTACTTC. Its protein product is CASSYSNGPVIHEQYF.

The chain has TRBV28 and TRBJ2-2; D is perhaps TRBD2 (5 bases). Trimming took 2 bases from V and 0 from J, leaving 19 bases between them. Germline V gene lookup returns CDR1 MDHEN and CDR2 SYDVKM. The CDR3 extends over 19 amino acids. The CDR3 nucleotides read TGTGCCAGCAGTTTAATGCGGGTAGAGCGGCTCGCGAACACCGGGGAGCTGTTTTTT. Encoded protein: CASSLMRVERLANTGELFF.

The chain couples TRBV20-1 to TRBJ2-7; 13 nucleotides match TRBD2. This CDR3 is built from 16 residues. V dropped 0 bases and J dropped 3; count of bases not matched to a gene: 5. CDR1 DFQATT and CDR2 SNEGSKA come from the germline V gene (reference sequence). In nucleotides, the CDR3 is TGCAGTGCTAGAGATGGACTAGCGGGAGATATCTACGAGCAGTACTTC. This encodes CSARDGLAGDIYEQYF.

The chain joins TRBV12-3 or TRBV12-4 to TRBJ2-5; TRBD1 aligns across 7 bases. V shed 5 bases and J 5 bases; nucleotides not matched to a gene: 17. This CDR3 comprises 17 residues. The DNA for the CDR3 is TGTGCCAGCAGTATTACAGGGGCGATGGGTAAAAGGGAGACCCAGTACTTC. This gives the protein CASSITGAMGKRETQYF.

The chain is built from TRBV10-2 and TRBJ1-4, with D possibly being TRBD1 (5 bases). Looked up from germline, CDR1 is WSHSY and CDR2 is SAAADI. Trimming removed 8 bases from V and 3 bases from J, with 16 bases in between. CDR3 length equals 15 residues. The CDR3 DNA reads TGCGCCAGCGGAGGGGTGCAGGGATCTAATGAAAAACTGTTTTTT. The encoded protein is CASGGVQGSNEKLFF.

CDR3 coding DNA: TGTGCCAGCAGTGCTGGCGCCGGACGGGGAAAACTGTTTTTT. It codes for CASSAGAGRGKLFF. V is TRBV2 and J is TRBJ1-4; no definite D call. Deletions cut 4 bases from V and 10 bases from J, with 16 bases between. This CDR3 comprises 14 residues. Germline V CDR1 and CDR2: SNHLY, FYNNEI.

Details on this clonotype: Without the conserved terminal phenylalanine or tryptophan, this CDR3 likely stems from a read error. The gene calls are TRBV4-2 and TRBJ2-7; D is ambiguous. The CDR3 sequence is 12 residues long. Germline loops: CDR1 LGHNA, CDR2 YNFKEQ. Between the trimmed V and J ends, which lost 0 bases and 5 bases, there was a span of 5 bases. The CDR3 region has the DNA TGTGCCAGCAGCCAAGAGGCGGACGAGCAGTACCTC. Its translation is CASSQEADEQYL.

The chain links TRBV7-9 to TRBJ2-7; 10 bases fit TRBD2. With 5 bases clipped from V and 2 bases from J, the junction kept 12 bases outside the gene matches. CDR1 is SEHNR and CDR2 is FQNEAQ in the germline V gene (reference sequence). CDR3 size: 17 residues. CDR3 region: CASSPPLVAGGPYEQYF. The CDR3 DNA sequence: TGTGCCAGCAGCCCCCCGCTTGTAGCGGGGGGACCCTACGAGCAGTACTTC. The variable domain in full, with the rest retrieved from reference TRBV7-9 and TRBJ2-7, is DTGVSQNPRHKITKRGQNVTFRCDPISEHNRLYWYRQTLGQGPEFLTYFQNEAQLEKSRLLSDRFSAERPKGSFSTLEIQRTEQGDSAMYLCASSPPLVAGGPYEQYFGPGTRLTVT.

The V call is TRBV15, the J call TRBJ2-1, with D possibly matching TRBD1 (6 bases). The CDR3 contains 15 residues. The V end was cut by 5 bases, the J end by 0 bases, with 11 bases between. The germline V gene encodes CDR1 LNHNV and CDR2 YYDKDF (reference sequence). CDR3 in amino acids: CATSGGPSSYNEQFF. The DNA of the CDR3 is TGTGCCACCAGCGGGGGCCCTAGCTCCTACAATGAGCAGTTCTTC.

The V call is TRBV12-5, the J call TRBJ1-4; TRBD1 might be the D (6 bases). The CDR3 is 16 amino acids. Germline V gene data show CDR1 as LGHNT and CDR2 as FRNRAP. The ends were cut back, 0 bases at V and 4 bases at J, with 12 bases in the middle. The CDR3 protein is CASGLVLGTRNEKLFF. For the CDR3, the DNA is TGTGCTAGTGGTTTGGTACTAGGGACACGTAATGAAAAACTGTTTTTT. Based on the CDR3 plus reference TRBV12-5 and TRBJ1-4, the full variable domain is DARVTQTPRHKVTEMGQEVTMRCQPILGHNTVFWYRQTMMQGLELLAYFRNRAPLDDSGMPKDRFSAEMPDATLATLKIQPSEPRDSAVYFCASGLVLGTRNEKLFFGSGTQLSVL.

V is TRBV29-1 and J is TRBJ1-2; TRBD1 is a possible D gene (6 bases). This CDR3 has 13 amino acids. Per the germline V gene, CDR1 is SQVTM and CDR2 is ANQGSEA. The V end lost 5 bases, the J end lost 7 bases, and 17 bases lay between the germline ends. CDR3 bases: TGCAGCGTTCTGAGGGGGGCCGGCTTTGGCTACACCTTC. Its translation: CSVLRGAGFGYTF.

This clonotype has a single count. The V gene is TRBV5-4, the J gene TRBJ2-5, with 7 bases matching TRBD2. This CDR3 has 14 residues. In germline, CDR1 is SGHNT, CDR2 YYREEE (reference sequence). Germline trimming cut 5 bases from V and 4 bases from J; bases unmatched to any gene: 8. The CDR3 region is CASRLGLDPETQYF. For the CDR3, the DNA is TGTGCCAGCAGACTAGGACTAGACCCAGAGACCCAGTACTTC.

In this sample, this clonotype turned up a few times. This chain connects TRBV10-3 to TRBJ2-5; D possibly corresponds to TRBD2 (6 bases). Near its end, the DNA agrees better with TRBJ2-1, so the J call may be wrong. The CDR3 contains 12 residues. Germline lookup yields CDR1 ENHRY and CDR2 SYGVKD. This CDR3 reads CAVRGTVNEQFF. The DNA of the CDR3 is TGTGCCGTTCGCGGGACTGTCAATGAGCAGTTCTTC.

This clonotype was observed a handful of times. The chain recombines TRBV4-3 with TRBJ1-6; possibly TRBD1 for D (5 bases). The CDR3 loop spans 14 amino acids. Germline assignment: CDR1 LGHNA and CDR2 YSLEER. The V end lost 5 bases, the J end lost 6 bases, and 11 bases lay between the germline ends. CDR3 coding DNA: TGCGCCAGCAGCGCGACAGCGGGTAATTCACCCCTCCACTTT. It yields the protein CASSATAGNSPLHF.

The rearrangement joins TRBV28 to TRBJ1-6; D gene unclear. Trimming took off 11 bases at V and 0 bases at J, with 11 bases between the two ends. This CDR3 spans 14 amino acids. Germline V gene lookup returns CDR1 MDHEN and CDR2 SYDVKM. The CDR3 sequence is CASEQSSYNSPLHF. The CDR3 coding sequence is TGTGCCTCGGAACAGAGCTCCTATAATTCACCCCTCCACTTT.

The chain joins TRBV29-1 to TRBJ1-2; TRBD1 matches at 8 bases. The CDR3 sequence is 14 residues long. The junction had 8 bases not matched to a gene; V was cut back by 6 bases and J by 2 bases. Germline loops: CDR1 SQVTM, CDR2 ANQGSEA. The CDR3 bases are TGCAGCGTGAGCGTTGGACAGGGCAACTATGGCTACACCTTC. This gives the protein CSVSVGQGNYGYTF.

This clonotype was detected a few times. A junction boundary mismatches the germline segment, possibly from a read error. CDR3 nucleotide sequence: TGCGCCAGCAATGAAGGGGGCACTAATGAAAAACTGTTTTTT. It codes for CASNEGGTNEKLFF. J is TRBJ1-4 and V is TRBV2, with 7 bases aligning to TRBD1. Germline V gene lookup returns CDR1 SNHLY and CDR2 FYNNEI. The CDR3 totals 14 residues.

Only one count was recorded for this clonotype. V usage is TRBV6-1 and J usage is TRBJ2-5; 7 bases line up with TRBD1. V gave up 2 bases and J gave up 6 bases; unmatched junction bases: 3. This CDR3 has 13 amino acids. Germline V gene lookup returns CDR1 MNHNS and CDR2 SASEGT. This chain's CDR3 is CASSEQGEQTQYF. The DNA of the CDR3 is TGTGCCAGCAGTGAACAGGGGGAGCAGACCCAGTACTTC.